A selection of T cell receptor beta chains follows, all from one sample in a study of cytomegalovirus exposure and HLA in healthy donors. The protocol was immunoSEQ multiplex PCR, while the TCRdb copy is restricted to in-frame clones and leaves out a portion. This sample has around 150,000 clones, with 60% to 80% found just once. Sequencing was carried out using PBMCs. The receptors shown here come from a man aged 18 to 29 in good health and CMV-seropositive. Each CDR3 is given with its conserved first and last residue. The D gene is left open where the match is weak. Size values are once, few and many counts, or a class for expanded clones, and some rows have none.

j_call: TRBJ1-1; v_call: TRBV5-3; d_call: -; clone_size: -; cdr3_nt: TGTGCCAGAAGCTTGCGGGGGGGGAACATGAACACTGAAGCTTTCTTT; cdr3_aa: CARSLRGGNMNTEAFF
j_call: TRBJ1-3; v_call: TRBV5-1; d_call: -; clone_size: -; cdr3_nt: TGCGCCAGCAGCTTGGGGGCCGGAGGGGTCTCTGGAAACACCATATATTTT; cdr3_aa: CASSLGAGGVSGNTIYF
j_call: TRBJ2-5; v_call: TRBV19; d_call: -; clone_size: -; cdr3_nt: TGTGCCAGTAGTGCCGGGATCGGAGAGACCCAGTACTTC; cdr3_aa: CASSAGIGETQYF
j_call: TRBJ1-4; v_call: TRBV5-4; d_call: TRBD1; clone_size: -; cdr3_nt: TGTGCCAGCAGCCCCGACCCCAGGGGGAGCCGTGAAAAACTGTTTTTT; cdr3_aa: CASSPDPRGSREKLFF
j_call: TRBJ2-6; v_call: TRBV30; d_call: -; clone_size: -; cdr3_nt: TGTGCCTGGAGCAAAGCCAACGTCCTGACTTTC; cdr3_aa: CAWSKANVLTF
j_call: TRBJ2-5; v_call: TRBV9; d_call: -; clone_size: -; cdr3_nt: TGTGCCAGCAGCGTGCGGGCGGGTGTTGAGACCCAGTACTTC; cdr3_aa: CASSVRAGVETQYF
j_call: TRBJ1-6; v_call: TRBV7-9; d_call: TRBD1; clone_size: -; cdr3_nt: TGTGCCAGCAGCTTACCGGGACAGGGGGCTTCACCCCTCCACTTT; cdr3_aa: CASSLPGQGASPLHF
j_call: TRBJ2-7; v_call: TRBV6-1; d_call: -; clone_size: -; cdr3_nt: TGTGCCAGCACGACATTACCCTACGAGCAGTACTTC; cdr3_aa: CASTTLPYEQYF
j_call: TRBJ2-7; v_call: TRBV19; d_call: -; clone_size: -; cdr3_nt: TGTGCCAGTAACCCCGGGACACTTGCCTACGAGCAGTACTTC; cdr3_aa: CASNPGTLAYEQYF
j_call: TRBJ1-1; v_call: TRBV7-2; d_call: -; clone_size: -; cdr3_nt: TGTGCCAGCAGCTTAGAGCTACGTTTGAACACTGAAGCTTTCTTT; cdr3_aa: CASSLELRLNTEAFF
j_call: TRBJ2-5; v_call: TRBV11-3; d_call: -; clone_size: -; cdr3_nt: TGTGCCAGCAGCTTAGGAATTAGCGTGTACCAAGAGACCCAGTACTTC; cdr3_aa: CASSLGISVYQETQYF
j_call: TRBJ2-1; v_call: TRBV27; d_call: TRBD2; clone_size: -; cdr3_nt: TGTGCCAGCAGTTTATTTCAACTAGCGGGGGGGCCAAATGAGCAGTTCTTC; cdr3_aa: CASSLFQLAGGPNEQFF
j_call: TRBJ2-1; v_call: TRBV6-6; d_call: -; clone_size: -; cdr3_nt: TGTGCCAGCGGTACTACTAGCATCCTTTCCTACAATGAGCAGTTCTTC; cdr3_aa: CASGTTSILSYNEQFF
j_call: TRBJ2-3; v_call: TRBV18; d_call: -; clone_size: -; cdr3_nt: TGTGCCAGCTCACCACCAGACTACCAGAGCACAGATACGCAGTATTTT; cdr3_aa: CASSPPDYQSTDTQYF
j_call: TRBJ2-7; v_call: TRBV5-5; d_call: TRBD2; clone_size: -; cdr3_nt: TGTGCCAGCAGCTTGACCGCCGGGAGGACCTACGAGCAGTACTTC; cdr3_aa: CASSLTAGRTYEQYF
j_call: TRBJ2-7; v_call: TRBV10-2; d_call: TRBD1; clone_size: -; cdr3_nt: TGCGCCAGCAGACCGGGACAGGGAACCTACGAGCAGTACTTC; cdr3_aa: CASRPGQGTYEQYF
j_call: TRBJ2-5; v_call: TRBV5-1; d_call: TRBD1; clone_size: few; cdr3_nt: TGCGCCAGCAGCGGAGGGACAGGAGAGACCCAGTACTTC; cdr3_aa: CASSGGTGETQYF
j_call: TRBJ2-2; v_call: TRBV7-9; d_call: TRBD2; clone_size: -; cdr3_nt: TGTGCCAGCAGTCCGGGACTAGCGGAGAACACCGGGGAGCTGTTTTTT; cdr3_aa: CASSPGLAENTGELFF
j_call: TRBJ2-7; v_call: TRBV15; d_call: -; clone_size: -; cdr3_nt: TGTGCCACGGGGAAGGGAGGCCTCAACTCCTACGAGCAGTACTTC; cdr3_aa: CATGKGGLNSYEQYF
j_call: TRBJ1-1; v_call: TRBV6-1; d_call: -; clone_size: -; cdr3_nt: TGTGCCAGCACCTTAACTACCGTTATGAACACTGAAGCTTTCTTT; cdr3_aa: CASTLTTVMNTEAFF
j_call: TRBJ1-1; v_call: TRBV5-4; d_call: TRBD1; clone_size: -; cdr3_nt: TGTGCCAGCAGCCGCAAAATGGACAGGGTGATTAACACTGAAGCTTTCTTT; cdr3_aa: CASSRKMDRVINTEAFF
j_call: TRBJ2-7; v_call: TRBV5-6; d_call: -; clone_size: -; cdr3_nt: TGTGCCAGCAGCTTGTTTGAGGGCTCATTGTTCAAGCAGTACTTC; cdr3_aa: CASSLFEGSLFKQYF
j_call: TRBJ2-4; v_call: TRBV6-1; d_call: TRBD2; clone_size: few; cdr3_nt: TGTGCCAGCCGGGGGGGACCCAAAAACAGTCAGTACTTC; cdr3_aa: CASRGGPKNSQYF
j_call: TRBJ1-3; v_call: TRBV12-5; d_call: -; clone_size: -; cdr3_nt: TGTGCTAGTGGTTCCCTACCTGGAAACACCATATATTTT; cdr3_aa: CASGSLPGNTIYF
j_call: TRBJ1-5; v_call: TRBV27; d_call: -; clone_size: -; cdr3_nt: TGTGCCAGCAGTTTAACTGGGCCCTATCAGCCCCAGCATTTT; cdr3_aa: CASSLTGPYQPQHF
j_call: TRBJ2-2; v_call: TRBV2; d_call: TRBD1; clone_size: -; cdr3_nt: TGTGCCAGCAGTCAAGTTTCCCCGGGACAGTACACCGGGGAGCTGTTTTTT; cdr3_aa: CASSQVSPGQYTGELFF
j_call: TRBJ2-7; v_call: TRBV28; d_call: -; clone_size: -; cdr3_nt: TGTGCCAGCAGTTCCGCGGTAGGGGTCCACGAGCAGTACTTC; cdr3_aa: CASSSAVGVHEQYF
j_call: TRBJ2-1; v_call: TRBV25-1; d_call: TRBD2; clone_size: -; cdr3_nt: TGTGCCAGCAGTGAAACGGGACTATCCTACAATGAGCAGTTCTTC; cdr3_aa: CASSETGLSYNEQFF
j_call: TRBJ1-2; v_call: TRBV19; d_call: TRBD1; clone_size: -; cdr3_nt: TGTGCCAGTAGTCCGGACAGGGTGAGGGTTTATGGCTACACCTTC; cdr3_aa: CASSPDRVRVYGYTF
j_call: TRBJ2-2; v_call: TRBV4-3; d_call: -; clone_size: -; cdr3_nt: TGCGCCAGCAGCCGGAGCAGAAGCGGGGAGCTGTTTTTT; cdr3_aa: CASSRSRSGELFF
j_call: TRBJ2-1; v_call: TRBV6-4; d_call: TRBD2; clone_size: few; cdr3_nt: TGTGCCAGCAGTCCTCGGGAGGGCCCGGCCAATGAGCAGTTCTTC; cdr3_aa: CASSPREGPANEQFF
j_call: TRBJ1-2; v_call: TRBV2; d_call: TRBD1; clone_size: -; cdr3_nt: TGTGCCAGCAGTGACCCGACAGGGAAATCATATGGCTACACCTTC; cdr3_aa: CASSDPTGKSYGYTF
j_call: TRBJ2-3; v_call: TRBV29-1; d_call: -; clone_size: -; cdr3_nt: TGCAGCGTCCTCTTGCCTAGCAACACAGATACGCAGTATTTT; cdr3_aa: CSVLLPSNTDTQYF
j_call: TRBJ2-3; v_call: TRBV10-1; d_call: TRBD2; clone_size: once; cdr3_nt: TGCGCCAGCAGTGAGTCGTCCCCTAGCGGGTTCGCAGATACGCAGTATTTT; cdr3_aa: CASSESSPSGFADTQYF
j_call: TRBJ2-7; v_call: TRBV13; d_call: -; clone_size: -; cdr3_nt: TGTGCCAGCAGCGTCACAGGGTACGAGCAGTACTTC; cdr3_aa: CASSVTGYEQYF
j_call: TRBJ2-5; v_call: TRBV25-1; d_call: -; clone_size: -; cdr3_nt: TGTGCCAGCAGTTTAGGGACTGGAGTTCAAGAGACCCAGTACTTC; cdr3_aa: CASSLGTGVQETQYF
j_call: TRBJ2-7; v_call: TRBV7-3; d_call: TRBD2; clone_size: -; cdr3_nt: TGTGCCAGCAGCCCGGGAGGGGCGTTAGGCGAGCAGTACTTC; cdr3_aa: CASSPGGALGEQYF
j_call: TRBJ1-1; v_call: TRBV5-1; d_call: -; clone_size: -; cdr3_nt: TGCGCCAGCAGCTTGGATGGCAGCGCCATGAACACTGAAGCTTTCTTT; cdr3_aa: CASSLDGSAMNTEAFF
j_call: TRBJ1-5; v_call: TRBV19; d_call: TRBD1; clone_size: -; cdr3_nt: TGTGCCAGTAGTCCAGACAGGGGGCTCGATCAGCCCCAGCATTTT; cdr3_aa: CASSPDRGLDQPQHF
j_call: TRBJ2-7; v_call: TRBV19; d_call: TRBD1; clone_size: -; cdr3_nt: TGTGCCAGTAGTGTAGGACAGGGGAGTTGGTACGAGCAGTACTTC; cdr3_aa: CASSVGQGSWYEQYF
j_call: TRBJ2-7; v_call: TRBV19; d_call: -; clone_size: few; cdr3_nt: TGTGCCAGTAGTTTGGATTTCGGGTCCTACGAGCAGTACTTC; cdr3_aa: CASSLDFGSYEQYF
j_call: TRBJ2-2; v_call: TRBV7-9; d_call: -; clone_size: -; cdr3_nt: TGTGCCAGCAGCAACACAAGAACTACAGGACACACGAACACCGGGGAGCTGTTTTTT; cdr3_aa: CASSNTRTTGHTNTGELFF
j_call: TRBJ2-5; v_call: TRBV7-9; d_call: -; clone_size: -; cdr3_nt: TGTGCCAGCAGCTTAGACAGTCAAGAGACCCAGTACTTC; cdr3_aa: CASSLDSQETQYF
j_call: TRBJ2-2; v_call: TRBV4-2; d_call: -; clone_size: -; cdr3_nt: TGTGCCAGCAGCCAAGATCTCCCCGAGGGAGCGGGCACCGGGGAGCTGTTTTTT; cdr3_aa: CASSQDLPEGAGTGELFF
j_call: TRBJ2-1; v_call: TRBV6-5; d_call: TRBD2; clone_size: -; cdr3_nt: TGTGCCAGCAGTTACTCGAAACTAGCGGGAGGAGAGGAGCAGTTCTTC; cdr3_aa: CASSYSKLAGGEEQFF
j_call: TRBJ2-7; v_call: TRBV4-2; d_call: TRBD1; clone_size: -; cdr3_nt: TGTGCCAGCAGCCAAGGACAGGGGGCCCGCGAGCAGTACTTC; cdr3_aa: CASSQGQGAREQYF
j_call: TRBJ2-1; v_call: TRBV6-1; d_call: TRBD2; clone_size: few; cdr3_nt: TGTGCCAGCAGTGAGGAGGCGGGAGCGGGGAATGAGCAGTTCTTC; cdr3_aa: CASSEEAGAGNEQFF
j_call: TRBJ2-1; v_call: TRBV7-2; d_call: TRBD2; clone_size: -; cdr3_nt: TGTGCCAGCAGCTTAGGCTTCGGCGGGGGGGCGATAAATGAGCAGTTCTTC; cdr3_aa: CASSLGFGGGAINEQFF
j_call: TRBJ2-7; v_call: TRBV21-1; d_call: -; clone_size: -; cdr3_nt: TGTGCCAGCAGCAAAGTCTTCGGACTAGCGATCGAGCAGTACTTC; cdr3_aa: CASSKVFGLAIEQYF
j_call: TRBJ2-1; v_call: TRBV15; d_call: -; clone_size: -; cdr3_nt: TGTGCCACCAGCCCGGCGGGATCCTACAATGAGCAGTTCTTC; cdr3_aa: CATSPAGSYNEQFF
j_call: TRBJ2-1; v_call: TRBV15; d_call: TRBD2; clone_size: -; cdr3_nt: TGTGCCACCAGCAGAGATCCAACTAGCGGATTTTACAATGAGCAGTTCTTC; cdr3_aa: CATSRDPTSGFYNEQFF
j_call: TRBJ2-3; v_call: TRBV5-4; d_call: -; clone_size: -; cdr3_nt: TGTGCCAGCAGCGCCCGCCGGGACACAGATACGCAGTATTTT; cdr3_aa: CASSARRDTDTQYF
j_call: TRBJ2-1; v_call: TRBV15; d_call: -; clone_size: -; cdr3_nt: TGTGCCACCAGCAGAGTGGGAGAGGGTGATGAGCAGTTCTTC; cdr3_aa: CATSRVGEGDEQFF
j_call: TRBJ2-5; v_call: TRBV5-1; d_call: TRBD2; clone_size: -; cdr3_nt: TGCGCCAGCAGCTTGGGGATAGCGGGTTACCAAGAGACCCAGTACTTC; cdr3_aa: CASSLGIAGYQETQYF
j_call: TRBJ2-3; v_call: TRBV9; d_call: -; clone_size: -; cdr3_nt: TGTGCCAGCAGCGTAGGGAGTACGCAGTATTTT; cdr3_aa: CASSVGSTQYF
j_call: TRBJ1-2; v_call: TRBV7-8; d_call: -; clone_size: medium-sized; cdr3_nt: TGTGCCAGCAGCATAGGCCAATCGGCTAACTATGGCTACACCTTC; cdr3_aa: CASSIGQSANYGYTF
j_call: TRBJ2-2; v_call: TRBV5-4; d_call: -; clone_size: -; cdr3_nt: TGCGCCAGCAGCCAAGTACAGGGATTCGGGGAGCTGTTTTTT; cdr3_aa: CASSQVQGFGELFF